This T cell receptor (beta chain) was retrieved from a study of blood T cells in healthy people across ages (dated by TCRdb to between 2015 and 2016). Regarding the study in general: In model experiments, roughly one uniquely barcoded TCR beta cDNA molecule per two T cells was captured by template switching. The study measured age-related changes in TCR beta repertoire diversity using deep sequencing normalized with unique cDNA molecular identifiers. The donors were divided into four age groups: young (average around 17 years), middle-aged (roughly 40), aged (about 61) and long-lived (about 80). Donors of different ages were randomly distributed across sequencing lanes to avoid experimental bias. The study analyzed two additional independent replicas of 1 million unique cDNA reads from the same blood draw for two donors, one aged 18 to 29 and one aged 80 or older. General conclusions and limits of the study: The CMV infection status of donors was not known, potentially confounding age-related changes in expanded clonotypes. Estimates of total diversity from one million sequenced T cells were regarded as lower bounds and underestimates. As age increased, observed TCR beta diversity per million T cells dropped in a roughly linear way, and a significant reduction was already evident by age around 41. A strong correlation was found between observed TCR beta diversity and the percentage of naive T cells measured by flow cytometry. Compared with the aged group, more naive CD4+ T cells, fewer expanded clones and increased TCR diversity were shown by the long-lived group, suggesting age selection. Bulk unsorted PBMC profiling prevented conclusive comparison of naive and antigen-experienced compartments.

Library method: 5' RACE. TCRdb lists the instrument as Illumina HiSeq 2500. A second PCR of about 6 to 11 cycles was performed with a sample-barcoded 5' primer and a J-beta primer mix. A unique molecular identifier was introduced onto each TCR beta cDNA molecule by a template-switch 5' adaptor carrying 12 random nucleotides. At least 2.5 million CDR3-containing paired-end reads were obtained from each sample. First-strand cDNA was synthesized from all RNA with the Mint cDNA synthesis kit, primed by a TRBC-specific oligonucleotide. Following uracil-DNA glycosylase treatment, a first 18-cycle PCR with universal primers M1SS and BC2_uni_R was performed on all cDNA. Regarding the original processing steps: Each sample was normalized by randomly selecting 1 million high-quality reads, each carrying a distinct molecular identifier. Reads with shared molecular identifiers were discarded instead of being binned into consensus sequences. MiTCR, with a Q25 quality threshold and the strictest error-elimination algorithm, was used for CDR3 identification, clonotype clustering and error correction. Lower-bound total TCR beta diversity was estimated with a nonparametric unseen species model using Euler transformation. Clones were called with MiXCR by TCRdb after fastp trimmed the public reads at Q25, and only in-frame beta chains were retained. Rows matching on CDR3 protein sequence are summarized as one entry with the most common DNA and genes. The V and J calls were not made by the authors but by TCRdb's processing. For this sample the table gives 700,000 or so distinct CDR3 sequences, of which approximately 40% were detected only once. The ten largest account for approximately 29% of the sample.

Donors were a few dozen systemically healthy Caucasian individuals from Russia aged roughly 6 to 95 years. Each donor gave about 9.7 milliliters of peripheral blood, drawn into EDTA-treated Vacutainer tubes. Ficoll-Paque density-gradient centrifugation was used to isolate PBMCs, with at least 7 million per sample. Trizol reagent was used to extract total RNA from PBMCs, with at least 6 micrograms per sample. Naive CD45RAhigh/CD27high T cell percentages were measured by flow cytometry on a PBMC aliquot from every donor. Sequences LNHNV (CDR1) and YYDKDF (CDR2) are obtained from the germline V gene (reference sequence). The CDR3 holds 16 amino acids from the cysteine to the phenylalanine. The CDR3 DNA has 48 bases and is translated from base 1. In its sample, this clonotype was seen a few times. Which antigen it targets is not known. There are no base qualities to consult, and no much larger clone falls within one base.

The chain joins TRBV15 to TRBJ2-4, with the D gene not clear enough to name. The J call may be mistaken, given a closer DNA end match to TRBJ2-7. The sample consisted of blood. This TCR derives from a man older than 75 in good health. The CDR3 protein sequence reads: CATSSASNYPTYEQYF. The nucleotides are TGTGCCACCAGCTCAGCTTCGAACTACCCAACCTACGAGCAGTACTTC.